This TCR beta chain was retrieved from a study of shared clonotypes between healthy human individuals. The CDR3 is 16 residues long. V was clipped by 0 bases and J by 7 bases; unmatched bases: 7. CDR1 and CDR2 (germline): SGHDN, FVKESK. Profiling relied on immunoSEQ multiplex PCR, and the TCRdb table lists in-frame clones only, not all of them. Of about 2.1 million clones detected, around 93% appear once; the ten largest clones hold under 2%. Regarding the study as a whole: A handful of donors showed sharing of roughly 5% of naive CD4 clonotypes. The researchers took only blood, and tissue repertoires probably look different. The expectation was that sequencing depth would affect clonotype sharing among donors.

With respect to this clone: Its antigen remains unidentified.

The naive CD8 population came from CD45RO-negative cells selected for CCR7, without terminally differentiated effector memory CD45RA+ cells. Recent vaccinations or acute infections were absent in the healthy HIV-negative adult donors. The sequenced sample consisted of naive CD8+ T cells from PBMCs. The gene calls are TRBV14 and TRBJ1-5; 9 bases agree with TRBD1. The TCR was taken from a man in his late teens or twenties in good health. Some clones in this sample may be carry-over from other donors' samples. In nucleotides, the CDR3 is TGTGCCAGCAGCCAAGACCGGGGACAGGGTAAACAGCCCCAGCATTTT. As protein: CASSQDRGQGKQPQHF.